This passage covers 13 T cell receptor beta chains from one sample sequenced in a study of technical replicates of blood from a few donors. Measured with immunoSEQ multiplex PCR; TCRdb has only the in-frame clones, and not every one. The sample includes about 100,000 clones, 95% of them seen just once. The specimen sequenced was T cells isolated from PBMCs. Receptors originate from a human donor in good health.

This chain links TRBV7-3 with TRBJ2-1; 7 bases map to TRBD1. CDR1 and CDR2 from the germline V gene are SGHTA and FQGTGA. Losses at the gene ends were 3 bases for V and 0 bases for J; bases not matched to a gene: 2. The CDR3 totals 15 residues. The CDR3: CASSFTGVSYNEQFF. CDR3 sequence (DNA): TGTGCCAGCAGCTTTACAGGGGTCTCCTACAATGAGCAGTTCTTC.

The CDR3 reads CASSLEPYNTYNEQFF. In DNA form, the CDR3 reads TGTGCCAGCAGCTTAGAACCATACAATACCTACAATGAGCAGTTCTTC. The chain recombines TRBV13 with TRBJ2-1, with D unresolved. V shed 1 base and J shed 2 bases, with 12 bases lying between them. CDR1 PRHDT and CDR2 FYEKMQ come from the germline V gene (reference sequence). The CDR3 is 16 amino acids.

The V call is TRBV5-4, the J call TRBJ2-1; 7 bases are shared with TRBD2. With V trimmed by 4 bases and J by 7 bases, 2 bases remained unmatched. The CDR3 loop spans 12 amino acids. Germline V gives CDR1 SGHNT, CDR2 YYREEE (reference sequence). Here the CDR3 reads CASSISGNEQFF. CDR3 sequence (DNA): TGTGCCAGCAGCATTAGCGGGAATGAGCAGTTCTTC.

This chain links TRBV4-1 with TRBJ2-7; the D gene is possibly TRBD2 (6 bases). Trimming pared 0 bases from V and 2 bases from J, leaving 8 bases between. The CDR3 runs to 14 residues. CDR1 MGHRA and CDR2 YSYEKL come from the germline V gene. The CDR3 sequence is CASSQDWGAYEQYF. The CDR3 nucleotides read TGCGCCAGCAGCCAAGATTGGGGGGCCTACGAGCAGTACTTC.

The chain carries TRBV25-1 and TRBJ2-7; D is perhaps TRBD2 (6 bases). The CDR3 length is 12 residues. CDR1 and CDR2 (germline): MGHDK, SYGVNS. V was trimmed by 4 bases and J by 7 bases, leaving 11 bases between them. CDR3 loop: CASSAWGEEQYF. The CDR3 bases are TGTGCCAGCAGTGCCTGGGGGGAAGAGCAGTACTTC.

This sequence joins TRBV4-3 and TRBJ1-3; D is perhaps TRBD1 (6 bases). Trimming pared 4 bases from V and 4 bases from J, leaving 8 bases between. The CDR3 covers 13 residues. CDR1 and CDR2 from the germline V gene are LGHNA and YSLEER. In DNA form, the CDR3 reads TGCGCCAGCAGCCGTGGACAGGGAAACACCATATATTTT. It translates to CASSRGQGNTIYF.

V gene TRBV15 combines with J gene TRBJ2-1, with 8 nucleotides matching TRBD2. Germline loops: CDR1 LNHNV, CDR2 YYDKDF (reference sequence). The CDR3 covers 14 residues. V was clipped by 9 bases and J by 5 bases; unmatched bases: 9. The CDR3 protein is CATESGRGNNEQFF. The CDR3, as DNA: TGTGCCACAGAGAGCGGGAGAGGGAACAATGAGCAGTTCTTC.

The chain joins TRBV7-9 to TRBJ1-1; 8 positions agree with TRBD1. V lost 4 bases and J lost 5; bases outside the gene matches: 9. The CDR3 is made up of 15 amino acids. From germline, CDR1 is SEHNR and CDR2 FQNEAQ (reference sequence). In DNA, the CDR3 is TGTGCCAGCAGCTCAAACAGGGGGGGAAGGACTGAAGCTTTCTTT. Translating gives CASSSNRGGRTEAFF. Drawing the rest from reference TRBV7-9 and TRBJ1-1, the complete variable domain is DTGVSQNPRHKITKRGQNVTFRCDPISEHNRLYWYRQTLGQGPEFLTYFQNEAQLEKSRLLSDRFSAERPKGSFSTLEIQRTEQGDSAMYLCASSSNRGGRTEAFFGQGTRLTVV.

With respect to this clone: Relative to the germline gene, one junction end is altered; a read error may explain this. CDR3 coding DNA: TGTGCCATCGGTGACAGGGGGAACACTGAAGCTTTCTTT. It codes for CAIGDRGNTEAFF. The V and J genes are TRBV10-3 and TRBJ1-1, with 8 bases that match TRBD1. CDR3 length equals 13 residues. The germline V gene has CDR1 ENHRY and CDR2 SYGVKD.

The chain is built from TRBV5-1 and TRBJ1-6, with 7 positions matching TRBD1. This CDR3 comprises 14 residues. Germline V gene lookup returns CDR1 SGHRS and CDR2 YFSETQ. The V segment lost 7 bases and the J segment 6 bases; nucleotides outside the gene matches: 7. The CDR3 DNA follows: TGCGCCAGCGCCCAGGGACAGATTAATTCACCCCTCCACTTT. Encoded protein: CASAQGQINSPLHF.

The chain couples TRBV9 to TRBJ2-5; 9 bases are shared with TRBD1. Germline V CDR1 and CDR2: SGDLS, YYNGEE. V lost 3 bases and J lost 4; bases outside the gene matches: 10. The CDR3 extends over 16 amino acids. The CDR3 DNA follows: TGTGCCAGCAGCGCTGGACAGGGGCGAGGTGGAGAGACCCAGTACTTC. Translated, it gives CASSAGQGRGGETQYF. The whole variable domain, filled in from reference TRBV9 and TRBJ2-5, reads DSGVTQTPKHLITATGQRVTLRCSPRSGDLSVYWYQQSLDQGLQFLIQYYNGEERAKGNILERFSAQQFPDLHSELNLSSLELGDSALYFCASSAGQGRGGETQYFGPGTRLLVL.

The gene calls are TRBV12-5 and TRBJ2-7; D is uncertain. V gave up 2 bases and J gave up 6 bases, with 11 bases separating them. Germline CDR1 LGHNT, CDR2 FRNRAP. CDR3 length: 13 amino acids. CDR3 residues: CASGLRWPGEQYF. DNA of the CDR3: TGTGCTAGTGGTTTGCGGTGGCCGGGCGAGCAGTACTTC.

V usage is TRBV4-3 and J usage is TRBJ2-2, with a weak D call TRBD1 (5 bases). Germline V CDR1 and CDR2: LGHNA, YSLEER. The CDR3 has 15 residues. V was clipped by 1 base and J by 2 bases, with 8 bases between them. In DNA, the CDR3 is TGCGCCAGCAGCCAAGGGGGCCCCAACACCGGGGAGCTGTTTTTT. As protein: CASSQGGPNTGELFF.